This entry is about one TCR beta chain. The V gene's germline CDR1 is SGHRS and CDR2 YFSETQ. The V and J ends lost 1 base and 4 bases, in that order; junction bases with no gene match: 4. The CDR3 covers 15 residues. Seattle researchers signed up patients amid active infection and tracked them longitudinally. The source of the sample is a study of blood T cell repertoires in COVID-19. Background on the study: Acute and convalescent COVID-19 specimens originated in the United States, Italy and Spain. From T cells, B-cell-depleted T cells, or PBMCs came the material, which was cDNA or gDNA.

Some clones are missing from TCRdb's copy, which holds only in-frame ones; the method was immunoSEQ multiplex PCR. This sample has more than 200,000 clones, with around 84% found just once. Sequenced sample: peripheral blood. V and J are TRBV5-1 and TRBJ2-1; 8 nucleotides agree with TRBD1. This sequence originates from a man aged 50-60 years with COVID-19, enrolled during active disease. Here the CDR3 reads CASSLRTGPYNEQFF. As DNA, the CDR3 is TGCGCCAGCAGCTTGCGGACAGGGCCATACAATGAGCAGTTCTTC.